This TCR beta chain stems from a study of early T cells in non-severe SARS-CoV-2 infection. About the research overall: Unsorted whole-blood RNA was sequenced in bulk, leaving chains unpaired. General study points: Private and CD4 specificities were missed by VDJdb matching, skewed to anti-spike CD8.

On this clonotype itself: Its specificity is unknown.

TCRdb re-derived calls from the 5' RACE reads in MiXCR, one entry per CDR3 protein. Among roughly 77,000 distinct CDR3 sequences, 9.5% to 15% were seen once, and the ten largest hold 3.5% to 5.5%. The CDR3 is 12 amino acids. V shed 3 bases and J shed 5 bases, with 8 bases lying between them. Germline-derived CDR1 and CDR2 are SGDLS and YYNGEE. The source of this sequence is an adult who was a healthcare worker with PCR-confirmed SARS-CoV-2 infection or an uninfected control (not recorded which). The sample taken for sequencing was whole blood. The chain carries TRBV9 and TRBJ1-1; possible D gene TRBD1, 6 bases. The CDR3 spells CASSGQGTEAFF. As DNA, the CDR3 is TGTGCCAGCAGCGGCCAGGGGACTGAAGCTTTCTTT. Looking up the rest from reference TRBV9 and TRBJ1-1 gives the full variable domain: DSGVTQTPKHLITATGQRVTLRCSPRSGDLSVYWYQQSLDQGLQFLIQYYNGEERAKGNILERFSAQQFPDLHSELNLSSLELGDSALYFCASSGQGTEAFFGQGTRLTVV.